These T cell receptor beta chains were read from a single sample in a study of OX40 agonist ivuxolimab in advanced cancers. Sequenced by immunoSEQ multiplex PCR; TCRdb stores in-frame clones only, minus some. Among 65,000 to 90,000 clones listed, around 86% were seen once. Here the sequenced sample was CD4+ or CD8+ T cells sorted from blood, taken in a trial of the OX40 agonist ivuxolimab. Source of these receptors: an adult with an advanced solid tumor such as melanoma, head and neck, liver or kidney cancer. CDR3s include the opening cysteine and the closing phenylalanine or tryptophan. The D gene is left open where the match is weak. Only part of the rows carry a size: once, few, many, or a class if the clone is expanded.

clone_size: .; v_call: TRBV5-1; d_call: .; j_call: TRBJ1-6; cdr3_aa: CASRWTVPAVSPLHF; cdr3_nt: TGCGCCAGCAGGTGGACGGTCCCAGCGGTCTCACCCCTCCACTTT
clone_size: .; v_call: TRBV7-2; d_call: .; j_call: TRBJ2-5; cdr3_aa: CASSRGGSETQYF; cdr3_nt: TGTGCCAGCAGCCGGGGCGGGTCAGAGACCCAGTACTTC
clone_size: .; v_call: TRBV10-3; d_call: .; j_call: TRBJ2-1; cdr3_aa: CAIRYSEVYNEQFF; cdr3_nt: TGTGCCATCCGCTATAGCGAGGTGTACAATGAGCAGTTCTTC
clone_size: .; v_call: TRBV6-1; d_call: .; j_call: TRBJ1-2; cdr3_aa: CASSESSNYGYTF; cdr3_nt: TGTGCCAGCAGTGAATCCAGTAACTATGGCTACACCTTC
clone_size: .; v_call: TRBV2; d_call: .; j_call: TRBJ1-2; cdr3_aa: CASSVYGYTF; cdr3_nt: TGTGCCAGCAGTGTATATGGCTACACCTTC
clone_size: .; v_call: TRBV30; d_call: .; j_call: TRBJ1-3; cdr3_aa: CAWSVPGAGNTIYF; cdr3_nt: TGTGCCTGGAGTGTACCGGGGGCTGGAAACACCATATATTTT
clone_size: .; v_call: TRBV7-2; d_call: TRBD1; j_call: TRBJ1-2; cdr3_aa: CASSLEQGQEAYGYTF; cdr3_nt: TGTGCCAGCAGCTTAGAGCAGGGACAGGAGGCCTACGGCTACACCTTC
clone_size: .; v_call: TRBV15; d_call: .; j_call: TRBJ2-5; cdr3_aa: CATSANVGRRQETQYF; cdr3_nt: TGTGCCACCAGCGCTAACGTGGGCAGGAGGCAAGAGACCCAGTACTTC
clone_size: few; v_call: TRBV11-3; d_call: .; j_call: TRBJ2-1; cdr3_aa: CASSPRVGEQFF; cdr3_nt: TGTGCCAGCAGCCCCCGGGTGGGCGAGCAGTTCTTC
clone_size: .; v_call: TRBV19; d_call: .; j_call: TRBJ2-7; cdr3_aa: CASSIARVPSYEQYF; cdr3_nt: TGTGCCAGTAGTATAGCAAGGGTCCCCTCCTACGAGCAGTACTTC
clone_size: .; v_call: TRBV5-6; d_call: TRBD1; j_call: TRBJ2-7; cdr3_aa: CASSLGQGRYEQYF; cdr3_nt: TGTGCCAGCAGCTTGGGACAGGGGCGTTACGAGCAGTACTTC
clone_size: .; v_call: TRBV7-3; d_call: TRBD1; j_call: TRBJ1-2; cdr3_aa: CASSRRTGPEFNYGYTF; cdr3_nt: TGTGCCAGCAGCAGACGGACAGGGCCCGAATTTAACTATGGCTACACCTTC
clone_size: .; v_call: TRBV19; d_call: TRBD1; j_call: TRBJ1-1; cdr3_aa: CASRRGTGWAFF; cdr3_nt: TGTGCCAGTAGGCGAGGGACAGGGTGGGCTTTCTTT
clone_size: .; v_call: TRBV10-3; d_call: TRBD1; j_call: TRBJ1-3; cdr3_aa: CAISEQLGTGGNTIYF; cdr3_nt: TGTGCCATCAGTGAACAACTCGGGACAGGGGGAAACACCATATATTTT
clone_size: .; v_call: TRBV11-2; d_call: TRBD1; j_call: TRBJ2-5; cdr3_aa: CASSRNVETGGGKTQYF; cdr3_nt: TGTGCCAGCAGCAGGAATGTGGAAACAGGGGGCGGAAAGACCCAGTACTTC
clone_size: .; v_call: TRBV6-5; d_call: .; j_call: TRBJ2-7; cdr3_aa: CASSYSSGLEQYF; cdr3_nt: TGTGCCAGCAGTTACTCTTCGGGACTCGAGCAGTACTTC
clone_size: .; v_call: TRBV11-3; d_call: TRBD1; j_call: TRBJ1-2; cdr3_aa: CASSLRLQGSYGYTF; cdr3_nt: TGTGCCAGCAGCCTAAGACTACAGGGGAGCTATGGCTACACCTTC
clone_size: .; v_call: TRBV5-1; d_call: .; j_call: TRBJ2-5; cdr3_aa: CASSLQETQYF; cdr3_nt: TGCGCCAGCAGCTTACAAGAGACCCAGTACTTC
clone_size: .; v_call: TRBV5-7; d_call: .; j_call: TRBJ2-2; cdr3_aa: CASSLEANTGELFF; cdr3_nt: TGTGCCAGCAGCTTGGAAGCGAACACCGGGGAGCTGTTTTTT
clone_size: .; v_call: TRBV11-3; d_call: .; j_call: TRBJ1-1; cdr3_aa: CASTFSGSTEAFF; cdr3_nt: TGTGCCAGCACTTTTTCAGGTTCCACTGAAGCTTTCTTT
clone_size: .; v_call: TRBV7-9; d_call: .; j_call: TRBJ2-2; cdr3_aa: CASSLTGQLNTGELFF; cdr3_nt: TGTGCCAGCAGCTTAACCGGACAACTTAACACCGGGGAGCTGTTTTTT
clone_size: .; v_call: TRBV7-8; d_call: TRBD2; j_call: TRBJ2-3; cdr3_aa: CASSPSGVRGSRNTQYF; cdr3_nt: TGTGCCAGCAGCCCCTCGGGGGTGCGGGGGAGTAGAAATACGCAGTATTTT
clone_size: .; v_call: TRBV21-1; d_call: .; j_call: TRBJ1-1; cdr3_aa: CASSPRRVNTEAFF; cdr3_nt: TGTGCCAGCAGCCCACGGCGGGTGAACACTGAAGCTTTCTTT